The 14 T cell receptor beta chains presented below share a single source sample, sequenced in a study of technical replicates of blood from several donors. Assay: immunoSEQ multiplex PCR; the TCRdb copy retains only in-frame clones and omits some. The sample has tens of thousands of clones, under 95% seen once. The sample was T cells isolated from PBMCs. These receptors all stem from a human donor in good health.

CDR3 amino acids: CASSLFGTTYEQYF. The DNA of the CDR3 is TGTGCCAGCAGTTTATTCGGGACTACCTACGAGCAGTACTTC. The V gene is TRBV27, the J gene TRBJ2-7, with 7 bases matching TRBD2. The germline V gene has CDR1 MNHEY and CDR2 SMNVEV (reference sequence). The trim removed 1 base at V and 2 bases at J, leaving 2 bases unmatched. CDR3 length: 14 amino acids.

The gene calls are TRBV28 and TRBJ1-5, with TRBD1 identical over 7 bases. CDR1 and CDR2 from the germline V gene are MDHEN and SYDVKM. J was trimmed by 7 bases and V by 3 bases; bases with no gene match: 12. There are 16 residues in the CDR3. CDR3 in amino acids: CASSLTGSSVGQPQHF. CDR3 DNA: TGTGCCAGCAGTTTGACAGGGAGTTCGGTTGGCCAGCCCCAGCATTTT.

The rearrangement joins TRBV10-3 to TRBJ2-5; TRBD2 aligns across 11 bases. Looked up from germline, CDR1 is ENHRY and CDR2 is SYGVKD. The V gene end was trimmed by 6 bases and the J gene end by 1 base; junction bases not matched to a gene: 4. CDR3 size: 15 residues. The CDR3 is CAIRDLAGGQETQYF. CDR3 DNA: TGTGCCATCAGGGACCTAGCGGGGGGCCAAGAGACCCAGTACTTC.

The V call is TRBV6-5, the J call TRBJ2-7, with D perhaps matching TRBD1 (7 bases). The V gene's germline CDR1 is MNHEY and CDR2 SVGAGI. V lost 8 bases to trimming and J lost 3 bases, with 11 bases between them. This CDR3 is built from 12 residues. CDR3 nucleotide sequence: TGTGCCAGCGGACAGGAGGGCTACGAGCAGTACTTC. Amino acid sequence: CASGQEGYEQYF.

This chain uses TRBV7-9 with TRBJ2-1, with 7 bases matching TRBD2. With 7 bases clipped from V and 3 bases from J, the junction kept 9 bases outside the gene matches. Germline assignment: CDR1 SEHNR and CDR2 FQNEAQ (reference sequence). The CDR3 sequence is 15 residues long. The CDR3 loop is CASTYDRDYYNEQFF. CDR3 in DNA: TGTGCCAGCACTTATGACCGGGACTACTACAATGAGCAGTTCTTC.

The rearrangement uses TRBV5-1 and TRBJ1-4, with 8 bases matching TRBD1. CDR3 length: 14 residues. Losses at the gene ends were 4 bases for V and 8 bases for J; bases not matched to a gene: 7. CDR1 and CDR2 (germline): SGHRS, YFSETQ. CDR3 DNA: TGCGCCAGCAGCCCGGACAGGGTCAGCGAAAAACTGTTTTTT. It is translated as CASSPDRVSEKLFF. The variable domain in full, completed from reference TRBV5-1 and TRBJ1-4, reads KAGVTQTPRYLIKTRGQQVTLSCSPISGHRSVSWYQQTPGQGLQFLFEYFSETQRNKGNFPGRFSGRQFSNSRSEMNVSTLELGDSALYLCASSPDRVSEKLFFGSGTQLSVL.

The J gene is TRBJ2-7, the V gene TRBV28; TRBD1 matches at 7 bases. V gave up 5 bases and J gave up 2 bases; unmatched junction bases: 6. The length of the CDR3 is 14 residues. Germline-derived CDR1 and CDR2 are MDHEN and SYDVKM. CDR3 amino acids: CASSLPGTAYEQYF. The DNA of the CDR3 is TGTGCCAGCAGTCTCCCCGGGACAGCCTACGAGCAGTACTTC. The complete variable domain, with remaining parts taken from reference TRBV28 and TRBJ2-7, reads DVKVTQSSRYLVKRTGEKVFLECVQDMDHENMFWYRQDPGLGLRLIYFSYDVKMKEKGDIPEGYSVSREKKERFSLILESASTNQTSMYLCASSLPGTAYEQYFGPGTRLTVT.

CDR3 sequence (DNA): TGTGCTAGTGGCAACCCGGGACAGGGGGCGCGGGAGACCCAGTACTTC. It translates to CASGNPGQGARETQYF. The chain combines TRBV12-5 with TRBJ2-5; 12 nucleotides agree with TRBD1. The J segment lost 5 bases and the V segment lost 6 bases, leaving 10 bases of the junction unmatched. CDR1 LGHNT and CDR2 FRNRAP come from the germline V gene. The CDR3 contains 16 residues.

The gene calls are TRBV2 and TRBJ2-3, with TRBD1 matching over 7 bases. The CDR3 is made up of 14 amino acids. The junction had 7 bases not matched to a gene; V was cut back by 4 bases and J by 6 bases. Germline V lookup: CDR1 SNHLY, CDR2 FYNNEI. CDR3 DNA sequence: TGTGCCAGCAGTGTGACAGGGAATTCGGATACGCAGTATTTT. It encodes CASSVTGNSDTQYF.

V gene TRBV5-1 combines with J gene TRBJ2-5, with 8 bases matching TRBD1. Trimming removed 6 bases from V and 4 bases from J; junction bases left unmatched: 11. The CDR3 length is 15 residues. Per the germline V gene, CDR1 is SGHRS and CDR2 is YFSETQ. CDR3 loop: CASTVSGGMGETQYF. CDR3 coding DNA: TGCGCCAGCACTGTGTCAGGGGGCATGGGAGAGACCCAGTACTTC.

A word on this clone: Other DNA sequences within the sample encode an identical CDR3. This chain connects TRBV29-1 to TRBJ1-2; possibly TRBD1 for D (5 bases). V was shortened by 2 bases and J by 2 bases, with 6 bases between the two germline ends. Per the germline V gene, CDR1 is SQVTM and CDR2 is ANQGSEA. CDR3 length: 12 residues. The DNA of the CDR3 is TGCAGCGTTGAACGGGGGAACTATGGCTACACCTTC. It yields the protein CSVERGNYGYTF.

The CDR3 spells CASSLYGGGYEQYF. The CDR3 coding sequence is TGTGCCAGCAGTTTATACGGGGGGGGTTACGAGCAGTACTTC. The chain carries TRBV28 and TRBJ2-7; 8 nucleotides agree with TRBD2. The CDR3 extends over 14 amino acids. J was trimmed by 4 bases and V by 1 base; bases with no gene match: 3. Germline V gene data show CDR1 as MDHEN and CDR2 as SYDVKM. Full variable domain (remainder filled in from reference TRBV28 and TRBJ2-7): DVKVTQSSRYLVKRTGEKVFLECVQDMDHENMFWYRQDPGLGLRLIYFSYDVKMKEKGDIPEGYSVSREKKERFSLILESASTNQTSMYLCASSLYGGGYEQYFGPGTRLTVT.

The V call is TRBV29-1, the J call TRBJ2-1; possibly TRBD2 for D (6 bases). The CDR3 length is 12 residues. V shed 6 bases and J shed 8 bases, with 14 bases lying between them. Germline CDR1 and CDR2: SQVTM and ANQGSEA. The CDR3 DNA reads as TGCAGCGTCGTGGGGAGGTTGTATGAGCAGTTCTTC. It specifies CSVVGRLYEQFF.

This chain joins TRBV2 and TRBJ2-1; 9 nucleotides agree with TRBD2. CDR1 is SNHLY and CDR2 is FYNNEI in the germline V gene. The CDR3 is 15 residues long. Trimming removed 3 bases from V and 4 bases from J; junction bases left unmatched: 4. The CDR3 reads CASSDLSGSYNEQFF. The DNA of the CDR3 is TGTGCCAGCAGTGACCTTAGCGGGAGTTACAATGAGCAGTTCTTC.